The 20 T cell receptor beta chains presented below share a single source sample, sequenced in a study of beta chain features in type 1 diabetes. General observations from the study: A moderate, significant TCRB CDR3 shortening appeared in type 1 diabetes across four CD4+ subsets.

The investigators reverse transcribed all of the isolated RNA, so they sequenced expressed TCRB transcripts. TCRdb's table, derived via immunoSEQ multiplex PCR, lists solely in-frame clones and lacks some. The sample includes under 300,000 clones, roughly 16% of them seen just once. Their cognate antigens are unknown. Sequenced: naive CD4+ T cells from blood. These receptors came from a man aged 30 to 39 with type 1 diabetes.

The CDR3 reads CASSYSRTRAVNEQFF. Here the CDR3 DNA reads TGTGCCAGCAGTTACTCCCGGACTAGGGCGGTCAATGAGCAGTTCTTC. The genes are TRBV6-6 and TRBJ2-1; 7 nucleotides align to TRBD2. V lost 0 bases, J lost 6 bases, and 8 bases stayed unmatched. CDR3 size: 16 residues. From germline, CDR1 is MNHNY and CDR2 SVGAGI (reference sequence).

This clone was seen a handful of times. V is TRBV7-9 and J is TRBJ1-1; D gene ambiguous. The CDR3 has 15 residues. Germline V CDR1 and CDR2: SEHNR, FQNEAQ (reference sequence). Trimming took 5 bases from V and 1 from J, leaving 14 bases between them. The CDR3 sequence: CASSQKGIGNTEAFF. Written as DNA, the CDR3 is TGTGCCAGCAGCCAAAAGGGTATCGGGAACACTGAAGCTTTCTTT.

This clone was seen a few times. V and J are TRBV5-6 and TRBJ2-7; no definite D call. The CDR3 contains 11 residues. Germline V lookup: CDR1 SGHDT, CDR2 YYEEEE. The V gene lost 0 bases and the J gene lost 6 bases, with 4 bases spanning the gap. Here the CDR3 reads CASSLASEQYF. CDR3 DNA sequence: TGTGCCAGCAGCTTGGCCTCCGAGCAGTACTTC.

The chain employs TRBV30 and TRBJ2-7; 9 nucleotides align to TRBD1. Germline V gives CDR1 GTSNPN, CDR2 SVGIG (reference sequence). V lost 2 bases and J lost 7; bases outside the gene matches: 6. CDR3 length: 13 amino acids. The DNA of the CDR3 is TGTGCCTGGAGTTCAGGGACAGGGATTGAGCAGTACTTC. Amino acids: CAWSSGTGIEQYF.

There are a few counts of this clone. The CDR3 region is CASSFAGYEQYF. The CDR3 DNA reads TGCGCCAGCAGCTTCGCCGGCTACGAGCAGTACTTC. This chain connects TRBV5-1 to TRBJ2-7, with no clear D. Germline V gives CDR1 SGHRS, CDR2 YFSETQ. Trimming cost V 2 bases and J 3 bases, with 6 bases left between them. There are 12 residues in the CDR3.

The gene calls are TRBV28 and TRBJ2-1; no clear D. V shed 6 bases and J shed 7 bases, with 19 bases lying between them. There are 15 residues in the CDR3. Germline-derived CDR1 and CDR2 are MDHEN and SYDVKM. The DNA for the CDR3 is TGTGCCAGCAGCTCCTTTACAAGGTGGGGAAATGAGCAGTTCTTC. This gives the protein CASSSFTRWGNEQFF. Full variable domain (missing parts from reference TRBV28 and TRBJ2-1): DVKVTQSSRYLVKRTGEKVFLECVQDMDHENMFWYRQDPGLGLRLIYFSYDVKMKEKGDIPEGYSVSREKKERFSLILESASTNQTSMYLCASSSFTRWGNEQFFGPGTRLTVL.

V gene TRBV9 combines with J gene TRBJ2-3; D possibly uses TRBD1 or TRBD2 (5 bases each). The CDR3 has 15 amino acids. Germline loops: CDR1 SGDLS, CDR2 YYNGEE. V shed 6 bases and J shed 0 bases, with 14 bases lying between them. CDR3 amino acids: CASTIGTSSTDTQYF. CDR3 coding DNA: TGTGCCAGCACCATAGGGACCTCTAGCACAGATACGCAGTATTTT.

The gene calls are TRBV29-1 and TRBJ2-1; TRBD2 aligns across 10 bases. Germline CDR1 is SQVTM and CDR2 is ANQGSEA. The length of the CDR3 is 15 residues. The ends lost 4 bases at V and 7 bases at J; junction bases unmatched: 10. CDR3 sequence reads: CSVVSASGSWNEQFF. CDR3 DNA: TGCAGCGTTGTTTCGGCTAGCGGGAGTTGGAATGAGCAGTTCTTC.

This clone showed up just a few times. The rearrangement uses TRBV7-2 and TRBJ2-7; D is ambiguous. The CDR3 covers 13 residues. The V gene's germline CDR1 is SGHTA and CDR2 FQGNSA. Trimming took off 1 base at V and 3 bases at J, with 7 bases between the two ends. CDR3 region: CASSLVAGYEQYF. The CDR3 DNA follows: TGTGCCAGCAGCTTAGTGGCAGGCTACGAGCAGTACTTC.

This clone was counted only a few times. This chain connects TRBV29-1 to TRBJ2-1; TRBD1 might be the D (6 bases). Trimming pared 4 bases from V and 8 bases from J, leaving 15 bases between. Germline-derived CDR1 and CDR2 are SQVTM and ANQGSEA. The CDR3 has 13 residues. The CDR3 sequence: CSVARTAEDEQFF. CDR3 nucleotides: TGCAGCGTTGCTAGGACAGCGGAGGATGAGCAGTTCTTC.

The chain couples TRBV4-2 to TRBJ2-7, with D tentatively TRBD1 (6 bases). Germline V gene lookup returns CDR1 LGHNA and CDR2 YNFKEQ. This CDR3 region has 15 residues. Deletions cut 2 bases from V and 1 base from J, with 12 bases between. The CDR3, as DNA: TGTGCCAGCAGCCAAATAACCGACAGGTCCTACGAGCAGTACTTC. Its translation is CASSQITDRSYEQYF.

The chain recombines TRBV6-6 with TRBJ2-7, with D perhaps matching TRBD1 (6 bases). V lost 5 bases, J lost 4 bases, and 18 bases lay in between. The CDR3 sequence is 15 residues long. Germline V lookup: CDR1 MNHNY, CDR2 SVGAGI (reference sequence). Written as DNA, the CDR3 is TGTGCCAGCAGTCTGCAGGCCAGGGGTACGTACGAGCAGTACTTC. This gives the protein CASSLQARGTYEQYF.

This clone was found a few times. For the CDR3, the DNA is TGTGCCAGCAGCCAACGGACAGGGACGTACCAAGAGACCCAGTACTTC. Protein sequence: CASSQRTGTYQETQYF. The rearrangement joins TRBV14 to TRBJ2-5, with 8 bases aligning to TRBD1. This CDR3 contains 16 residues. Germline V CDR1 and CDR2: SGHDN, FVKESK. Trimming took 2 bases from V and 0 from J; bases not matched to a gene: 5.

This clone has just a few counts. Other DNA sequences in the sample encode the same CDR3. The rearrangement joins TRBV7-9 to TRBJ2-1; D is uncertain. This CDR3 is built from 11 residues. V was pared by 3 bases and J by 7 bases, with 4 bases between. Germline CDR1 is SEHNR and CDR2 is FQNEAQ (reference sequence). The CDR3 sequence: CASSLGNEQFF. CDR3 DNA: TGTGCCAGCAGCTTGGGTAATGAGCAGTTCTTC.

The CDR3 loop is CSARGQKETQYF. The CDR3 nucleotides read TGCAGCGCCAGGGGACAGAAAGAGACCCAGTACTTC. The chain employs TRBV29-1 and TRBJ2-5, with 7 nucleotides matching TRBD1. The CDR3 has 12 residues. V lost 7 bases, J lost 3 bases, and 5 bases stayed unmatched. Germline loops: CDR1 SQVTM, CDR2 ANQGSEA.

The chain joins TRBV30 to TRBJ2-5; possibly TRBD1 or TRBD2 for D (5 bases each). Per the germline V gene, CDR1 is GTSNPN and CDR2 is SVGIG (reference sequence). The CDR3 is 12 amino acids. The CDR3: CSLDVGRETQYF. DNA for the CDR3: TGTTCTCTAGACGTGGGACGGGAGACCCAGTACTTC. The full variable domain, rest sourced from reference TRBV30 and TRBJ2-5, is SQTIHQWPATLVQPVGSPLSLECTVEGTSNPNLYWYRQAAGRGLQLLFYSVGIGQISSEVPQNLSASRPQDRQFILSSKKLLLSDSGFYLCSLDVGRETQYFGPGTRLLVL.

The chain couples TRBV7-9 to TRBJ2-1, with 8 bases lining up with TRBD1. V lost 2 bases and J lost 6; bases outside the gene matches: 3. Germline V gene data show CDR1 as SEHNR and CDR2 as FQNEAQ (reference sequence). This CDR3 comprises 14 residues. In nucleotides, the CDR3 is TGTGCCAGCAGCTTATTCGACAGGGGCAATGAGCAGTTCTTC. Protein: CASSLFDRGNEQFF. Looking up the rest from reference TRBV7-9 and TRBJ2-1 gives the full variable domain: DTGVSQNPRHKITKRGQNVTFRCDPISEHNRLYWYRQTLGQGPEFLTYFQNEAQLEKSRLLSDRFSAERPKGSFSTLEIQRTEQGDSAMYLCASSLFDRGNEQFFGPGTRLTVL.

This clone was found a few times. The rearrangement links TRBV19 to TRBJ2-1; D is possibly TRBD1 (6 bases). V lost 4 bases to trimming and J lost 5 bases, with 12 bases between them. This CDR3 comprises 14 residues. Germline V gene sequence: CDR1 LNHDA, CDR2 SQIVND (reference sequence). CDR3 sequence reads: CASSTLQGHNEQFF. The CDR3 DNA sequence: TGTGCCAGTAGTACCCTCCAGGGGCACAATGAGCAGTTCTTC.

This clone is a singleton in its sample. V is TRBV4-1 and J is TRBJ1-4, with D possibly TRBD1 on 6 matching bases. The germline gives CDR1 MGHRA, CDR2 YSYEKL. Trimming took 4 bases from V and 8 from J, leaving 23 bases between them. The CDR3 covers 17 residues. The CDR3 protein is CASSPPERYRVTEKLFF. CDR3 DNA sequence: TGCGCCAGCAGCCCCCCCGAACGATACAGGGTTACCGAAAAACTGTTTTTT.

There are a few counts of this clone. CDR3 DNA sequence: TGTGCCAGCAGTCAGGCAGGCCGTCGGCATGGGCAGTTCTTC. As protein: CASSQAGRRHGQFF. The V and J genes are TRBV7-2 and TRBJ2-1; D gene uncertain. The CDR3 length is 14 residues. Looked up from germline, CDR1 is SGHTA and CDR2 is FQGNSA. Trimming stripped 6 bases from V and 12 bases from J, with 21 bases between.